Listed here are 29 T cell receptor beta chains from one sample, sequenced in a study of blood T cell repertoires in COVID-19. Libraries were prepared by immunoSEQ multiplex PCR; TCRdb keeps only in-frame clonotypes and omits some of them. There are about 45,000 clones in the sample; roughly nine tenths occur only once, and 6.2% lies in the top ten. The sequenced material came from peripheral blood. These receptor sequences come from a human donor in a cohort sampled during active COVID-19.

Written as DNA, the CDR3 is TGTGCCAGCAGTGATCTGCCCCCCAGGGAGGGGAAAGCTTTCTTT. Amino acid sequence: CASSDLPPREGKAFF. The chain employs TRBV2 and TRBJ1-1; perhaps TRBD1 as D (5 bases). Trimming left V 3 bases short and J 9 bases short, with 20 bases between. The CDR3 length is 15 residues. Germline CDR1 is SNHLY and CDR2 is FYNNEI.

The V and J genes are TRBV7-8 and TRBJ1-1, with D unclear. Germline CDR1 is SGHVS and CDR2 is FQNEAQ. Trimming shortened V by 5 bases and J by 0 bases, and 13 bases separated the two germline ends. The length of the CDR3 is 15 residues. In DNA, the CDR3 is TGTGCCAGCAGCGGGCGTGCGGGAATGAACACTGAAGCTTTCTTT. Encoded protein: CASSGRAGMNTEAFF.

This chain links TRBV5-1 with TRBJ2-3; 12 bases agree with TRBD1. Germline values: CDR1 SGHRS, CDR2 YFSETQ. This CDR3 has 17 amino acids. V shed 1 base, J shed 3 bases, and the junction held 6 bases outside the gene matches. The CDR3 DNA reads TGCGCCAGCAGCTTGTTGGGACAGGGGGCGAAGACAGATACGCAGTATTTT. Translating gives CASSLLGQGAKTDTQYF.

This sequence joins TRBV6-5 and TRBJ1-2; D gene unclear. The CDR3 has 12 amino acids. The V end lost 7 bases, the J end lost 0 bases, and 6 bases lay between the germline ends. Germline V CDR1 and CDR2: MNHEY, SVGAGI. DNA of the CDR3: TGTGCCAGCACCACGGCTAACTATGGCTACACCTTC. Its translation: CASTTANYGYTF.

This clone was recorded a few times. The chain joins TRBV5-1 to TRBJ1-6; 7 bases line up with TRBD1. CDR3 length: 14 residues. In germline, CDR1 is SGHRS, CDR2 YFSETQ. J was trimmed by 10 bases and V by 4 bases; bases with no gene match: 8. CDR3 loop: CASSIRQGQSPLHF. The CDR3 region has the DNA TGCGCCAGCAGCATCCGACAGGGTCAATCACCCCTCCACTTT.

This chain uses TRBV10-3 with TRBJ1-5; 9 bases are a match to TRBD1. CDR3 length: 15 amino acids. The V and J ends lost 4 bases and 3 bases, in that order; junction bases with no gene match: 4. Germline V lookup: CDR1 ENHRY, CDR2 SYGVKD. CDR3 residues: CAISAGTGNNQPQHF. The CDR3 bases are TGTGCCATCAGTGCCGGGACAGGGAACAATCAGCCCCAGCATTTT.

The chain recombines TRBV5-5 with TRBJ1-2, with 11 bases aligning to TRBD1. Trimming at V came to 4 bases and at J to 4 bases, leaving 12 bases not matched to a gene. CDR3 length equals 17 residues. Looked up from germline, CDR1 is SGHKS and CDR2 is YYEKEE (reference sequence). The DNA for the CDR3 is TGTGCCAGCAGCCCCAGGACAGGGGGCGGGGTTTCCTATGGCTACACCTTC. Translated: CASSPRTGGGVSYGYTF.

This chain links TRBV9 with TRBJ2-3, with a weak D call TRBD2 (6 bases). This CDR3 has 18 amino acids. Germline lookup yields CDR1 SGDLS and CDR2 YYNGEE. The V end was cut by 4 bases, the J end by 4 bases, with 25 bases between. As DNA, the CDR3 is TGTGCCAGCAGCCCTCCCCCCGGGGGACGCAACCTCCCAGATACGCAGTATTTT. Its translation is CASSPPPGGRNLPDTQYF.

V is TRBV4-2 and J is TRBJ2-7; 7 bases are shared with TRBD1. This CDR3 is 13 amino acids long. Germline CDR1 reads LGHNA; CDR2 reads YNFKEQ. Unmatched junction bases numbered 0, after V lost 1 base and J lost 3 bases. In DNA form, the CDR3 reads TGTGCCAGCAGCCAAGGGGACAGCTACGAGCAGTACTTC. Protein product: CASSQGDSYEQYF.

V and J are TRBV7-9 and TRBJ1-6; maybe TRBD1 (5 bases). The CDR3 extends over 14 amino acids. V was pared by 4 bases and J by 6 bases, with 10 bases between. Per the germline V gene, CDR1 is SEHNR and CDR2 is FQNEAQ (reference sequence). The CDR3 is CASSSTDTNSPLHF. For the CDR3, the DNA is TGTGCCAGCAGCTCGACAGACACTAATTCACCCCTCCACTTT.

The chain employs TRBV3-1 (or the pseudogene TRBV3-2) and TRBJ1-3; D is perhaps TRBD1 (5 bases). Trimming cost V 4 bases and J 0 bases, with 13 bases left between them. CDR3 length equals 16 residues. The V gene's germline CDR1 is LGHDT and CDR2 YNNKEL (reference sequence). CDR3 sequence (DNA): TGTGCCAGCAGCCGGGGCGGGGGGAGCTCTGGAAACACCATATATTTT. It codes for CASSRGGGSSGNTIYF.

The chain uses TRBV20-1 and TRBJ2-7; D not resolved. The V end was cut by 5 bases, the J end by 4 bases, with 9 bases between. CDR3 length equals 11 residues. CDR1 and CDR2 from the germline V gene are DFQATT and SNEGSKA (reference sequence). The CDR3 protein is CSAVDSYEQYF. The CDR3 region has the DNA TGCAGTGCTGTAGATTCTTACGAGCAGTACTTC.

This clone was found once. The chain joins TRBV4-1 to TRBJ1-2; TRBD1 matches 9 bases. V gave up 4 bases and J gave up 8 bases; unmatched junction bases: 8. The CDR3 consists of 14 residues. CDR1 and CDR2 (germline): MGHRA, YSYEKL. CDR3 region: CASSRIGTGQGYTF. Here the CDR3 DNA reads TGCGCCAGCAGCCGCATCGGGACAGGGCAAGGCTACACCTTC.

The gene calls are TRBV1 and TRBJ2-2; the table's D call TRBD2 went unverified against the DNA. TRBV1 is recorded as a pseudogene. The CDR3 spans 12 residues. DNA for the CDR3: TGCACCCTTACCGGGAACACCGGGGAGCTGTTTTTT. Translating gives CTLTGNTGELFF.

The rearrangement uses TRBV29-1 and TRBJ2-7; D not resolved. The length of the CDR3 is 13 residues. The germline V gene has CDR1 SQVTM and CDR2 ANQGSEA. Trimming took off 6 bases at V and 0 bases at J, with 12 bases between the two ends. CDR3: CSVRPANSYEQYF. CDR3 nucleotide sequence: TGCAGCGTGAGGCCCGCCAACTCCTACGAGCAGTACTTC.

The J gene is TRBJ2-3, the V gene TRBV9, with D maybe TRBD2 (7 bases). The CDR3 contains 16 residues. Trimming took off 3 bases at V and 4 bases at J, with 18 bases between the two ends. From germline, CDR1 is SGDLS and CDR2 YYNGEE. In DNA form, the CDR3 reads TGTGCCAGCAGCGACGCATGGGGGGCGGGAGCAGATACGCAGTATTTT. Translated: CASSDAWGAGADTQYF. Full variable domain (outside the CDR3, taken from reference TRBV9 and TRBJ2-3): DSGVTQTPKHLITATGQRVTLRCSPRSGDLSVYWYQQSLDQGLQFLIQYYNGEERAKGNILERFSAQQFPDLHSELNLSSLELGDSALYFCASSDAWGAGADTQYFGPGTRLTVL.

This chain connects TRBV3-1 (or the pseudogene TRBV3-2) to TRBJ1-4; 8 bases fit TRBD1. The germline V gene encodes CDR1 LGHDT and CDR2 YNNKEL (reference sequence). The CDR3 contains 17 residues. J lost 5 bases, V lost 1 base, and 9 bases had no gene match. CDR3 sequence reads: CASSQARRTGKNEKLFF. The CDR3 region has the DNA TGTGCCAGCAGCCAAGCCCGGAGGACAGGGAAGAATGAAAAACTGTTTTTT.

The rearrangement links TRBV2 to TRBJ1-2; TRBD1 agrees at 7 bases. Germline V gives CDR1 SNHLY, CDR2 FYNNEI. The trim removed 2 bases at V and 2 bases at J, leaving 5 bases unmatched. This CDR3 region has 15 residues. CDR3 amino acids: CASSEWDSLNYGYTF. The DNA for the CDR3 is TGTGCCAGCAGTGAATGGGACAGTCTAAACTATGGCTACACCTTC.

This clone has just one count. This rearrangement joins TRBV2 to TRBJ2-1, with TRBD1 matching over 9 bases. Germline V gene data show CDR1 as SNHLY and CDR2 as FYNNEI. The V and J ends lost 6 bases and 1 base, in that order; junction bases with no gene match: 7. This CDR3 region has 16 residues. CDR3 in DNA: TGTGCCAGCAGCTTAGACGGGACAGGGTCCTACAATGAGCAGTTCTTC. Protein: CASSLDGTGSYNEQFF.

This chain uses TRBV29-1 with TRBJ1-5; weak D call: TRBD1 (6 bases). The CDR3 spans 14 residues. V shed 6 bases and J shed 3 bases, with 15 bases lying between them. The germline V gene has CDR1 SQVTM and CDR2 ANQGSEA. CDR3 sequence: CSVRGGPNNQPQHF. The CDR3 nucleotides are TGCAGCGTGAGGGGGGGGCCGAACAATCAGCCCCAGCATTTT.

This clone occurred once. The rearrangement links TRBV10-3 to TRBJ1-2, with D tentatively TRBD1 (6 bases). V was shortened by 5 bases and J by 4 bases, with 11 bases between the two germline ends. This CDR3 has 13 amino acids. Germline V lookup: CDR1 ENHRY, CDR2 SYGVKD. The CDR3 DNA follows: TGTGCCATCAGTCAAGGGGGTAGCTATGGCTACACCTTC. It yields the protein CAISQGGSYGYTF.

This sequence joins TRBV7-2 and TRBJ2-1, with D hard to call. Trimming shortened V by 3 bases and J by 13 bases, and 10 bases separated the two germline ends. From germline, CDR1 is SGHTA and CDR2 FQGNSA. The CDR3 loop spans 11 amino acids. The DNA for the CDR3 is TGTGCCAGCAGCTTGGTAACTAAACAGTTCTTC. It encodes CASSLVTKQFF. The full variable domain, completed using reference TRBV7-2 and TRBJ2-1, is GAGVSQSPSNKVTEKGKDVELRCDPISGHTALYWYRQSLGQGLEFLIYFQGNSAPDKSGLPSDRFSAERTGGSVSTLTIQRTQQEDSAVYLCASSLVTKQFFGPGTRLTVL.

This clone is medium-sized in the sample. The chain uses TRBV6-5 and TRBJ1-1; 11 bases agree with TRBD1. The CDR3 sequence is 15 residues long. Germline trimming cut 2 bases from V and 6 bases from J; bases unmatched to any gene: 5. Germline V gene sequence: CDR1 MNHEY, CDR2 SVGAGI. For the CDR3, the DNA is TGTGCCAGCAGTTACCGGGGACAGGGGGATGCTGAAGCTTTCTTT. Amino acid sequence: CASSYRGQGDAEAFF.

CDR3 loop: CASTLGRDYGYTF. The CDR3 DNA reads TGTGCCAGCACCCTAGGCAGAGACTATGGCTACACCTTC. The rearrangement uses TRBV6-5 and TRBJ1-2; no definite D call. V lost 7 bases to trimming and J lost 3 bases, with 12 bases between them. Germline V gives CDR1 MNHEY, CDR2 SVGAGI. This CDR3 contains 13 residues.

The chain is built from TRBV4-1 and TRBJ1-4; the D gene is possibly TRBD1 (5 bases). Trimming left V 0 bases short and J 4 bases short, with 12 bases between. This CDR3 has 16 residues. Germline V gene data show CDR1 as MGHRA and CDR2 as YSYEKL. Here the CDR3 DNA reads TGCGCCAGCAGCCAAGAAGCAGGGAGGGGTAATGAAAAACTGTTTTTT. This sequence encodes CASSQEAGRGNEKLFF.

The chain employs TRBV2 and TRBJ2-7, with D unclear. V was pared by 1 base and J by 1 base, with 8 bases between. From germline, CDR1 is SNHLY and CDR2 FYNNEI. The CDR3 covers 14 residues. The CDR3 DNA reads TGTGCCAGCAGTGAAGGCGGCTTATCCTACGAGCAGTACTTC. Amino acids: CASSEGGLSYEQYF.

Details on this clone: The junction differs from germline at one of its ends, possibly a read error. V and J are TRBV30 and TRBJ2-1, with TRBD1 matching over 10 bases. Germline loops: CDR1 GTSNPN, CDR2 SVGIG (reference sequence). The CDR3 is 13 amino acids. CDR3 region: CAWTGGSYNEQFF. For the CDR3, the DNA is TGTGCGTGGACAGGGGGGTCTTACAATGAGCAGTTCTTC.

This clone is a singleton in its sample. The V call is TRBV5-7, the J call TRBJ2-2, with D possibly matching TRBD1 (6 bases). TRBV5-7 is an ORF; its function is uncertain. Trimming removed 2 bases from V and 0 bases from J, with 11 bases in between. The length of the CDR3 is 16 residues. CDR3: CASSFSGTTNTGELFF. The CDR3 DNA reads as TGTGCCAGCAGCTTTTCCGGGACAACGAACACCGGGGAGCTGTTTTTT.

About this clone itself: At one end, the junction sequence differs from germline, possibly due to a read error. The chain carries TRBV30 and TRBJ1-2; D gene uncertain. Germline V gene data show CDR1 as GTSNPN and CDR2 as SVGIG (reference sequence). The CDR3 has 12 amino acids. The CDR3 protein is CAWSPDHYGYTF. The CDR3 nucleotides read TGTGCCTGGAGTCCCGACCACTACGGCTACACCTTC.